What follows is one TCR beta chain and its context. These data are taken from a study of blood T cell repertoires in COVID-19. Study-wide context: In each case, the material was cDNA or gDNA derived from T cells, B-cell-depleted T cells, or PBMCs.

TCRdb's copy holds only in-frame clones and misses some; the assay was immunoSEQ multiplex PCR. The sample contains 300,000 or so clones, around 89% of which appear only once. Input material: peripheral blood. The receptor comes from a woman in her forties with acute or convalescent COVID-19.

The CDR3 here is CASSPAQAHGYTF. The CDR3 region has the DNA TGCGCCAGCAGCCCGGCTCAGGCCCATGGCTACACCTTC. The V and J genes are TRBV5-1 and TRBJ1-2, with D unclear. V was pared by 4 bases and J by 6 bases, with 13 bases between. The V gene's germline CDR1 is SGHRS and CDR2 YFSETQ. This CDR3 has 13 amino acids.